The sequence of this TCR beta chain was determined in a study of cytomegalovirus exposure and HLA in healthy donors. In the PCR, 60 Vbeta and 13 Jbeta primers were used. Sequencing was performed with immunoSEQ multiplex PCR; in TCRdb, only in-frame clones are kept and a portion is missing. This repertoire shows about 130,000 clones, roughly 72% found once; its top ten account for 7.3%. Germline CDR1 is SGHVS and CDR2 is FNYEAQ. This CDR3 region has 15 residues. V lost 3 bases, J lost 4 bases, and 1 base stayed unmatched. About this clone: The target antigen is unknown.

General study findings and limits: HLA alleles showed associations with 16,951 TCR beta sequences in a later analysis, at a 0.05 false discovery rate.

The donors gave bone marrow, and they were healthy. Sequencing was performed on PBMCs. The chain links TRBV7-6 to TRBJ2-3; the match to TRBD2 covers 13 bases. This TCR came from a male donor in good health and CMV-seronegative. CDR3 in amino acids: CASSLTSGRSDTQYF. The CDR3 bases are TGTGCCAGCAGCTTGACTAGCGGGAGGTCAGATACGCAGTATTTT.